Shown below are 27 T cell receptor beta chains from a single sample sequenced in a study of blood T cell repertoires in COVID-19. The table came from immunoSEQ multiplex PCR; TCRdb's copy has only in-frame clones and leaves some out. The sample lists 100,000 or so clones; around 80% were seen once. Sequences were obtained from peripheral blood. Receptors originate from a man aged 50-59 years with active or convalescent COVID-19.

CDR3 amino acids: CASQELATDTQYF. The CDR3 DNA reads TGTGCCTCCCAGGAACTAGCCACAGATACGCAGTATTTT. J is TRBJ2-3 and V is TRBV7-9; D may be TRBD2 (6 bases). The CDR3 is 13 residues long. The germline CDR1 and CDR2 sequences are SEHNR and FQNEAQ (reference sequence). V dropped 11 bases and J dropped 2 bases, with 14 bases sitting between them.

The chain employs TRBV28 and TRBJ1-5; TRBD1 matches 9 bases. The CDR3 loop spans 16 amino acids. After removal of 7 bases from V and 5 bases from J, the junction contained 12 bases not matched to a gene. Germline CDR1 and CDR2: MDHEN and SYDVKM. Written as DNA, the CDR3 is TGTGCCAGCACCTTTTCACAGGGGGCTTGGGATCAGCCCCAGCATTTT. Its protein product is CASTFSQGAWDQPQHF.

A single count supports this clone. This chain connects TRBV24-1 to TRBJ2-7, with TRBD1 identical over 10 bases. The CDR3 is 17 amino acids. Trimming removed 3 bases from V and 0 bases from J; junction bases left unmatched: 7. CDR1 is KGHDR, CDR2 SFDVKD, per germline. The DNA for the CDR3 is TGTGCCACCAGTGATGCTCCTGGGACAGGGGCCTCCTACGAGCAGTACTTC. Translation gives CATSDAPGTGASYEQYF.

J is TRBJ1-5 and V is TRBV19; the D is unclear. Trimming took off 7 bases at V and 0 bases at J, with 13 bases between the two ends. From germline, CDR1 is LNHDA and CDR2 SQIVND (reference sequence). This CDR3 has 15 amino acids. CDR3 DNA: TGTGCCAGTAACCAGACACCTACTAGCAATCAGCCCCAGCATTTT. Amino acids: CASNQTPTSNQPQHF.

The rearrangement uses TRBV2 and TRBJ2-1, with 14 positions matching TRBD2. CDR3 length equals 18 residues. Germline V CDR1 and CDR2: SNHLY, FYNNEI. V lost 3 bases, J lost 9 bases, and 13 bases stayed unmatched. This CDR3 is CASSEERKRLAGGPEQFF. The CDR3 bases are TGTGCCAGCAGTGAGGAGCGTAAAAGACTAGCGGGGGGGCCTGAGCAGTTCTTC.

A single count supports this clone. The chain links TRBV5-1 to TRBJ2-3; 11 bases fit TRBD2. This CDR3 has 15 residues. With 2 bases clipped from V and 1 base from J, the junction kept 0 bases outside the gene matches. Germline V gene lookup returns CDR1 SGHRS and CDR2 YFSETQ. The CDR3 DNA reads TGCGCCAGCAGCTTTAGCGGGGGGGGCACAGATACGCAGTATTTT. It is translated as CASSFSGGGTDTQYF.

Only one count was recorded for this clone. The V and J genes are TRBV5-1 and TRBJ2-5; TRBD1 aligns across 9 bases. After removal of 4 bases from V and 3 bases from J, the junction contained 10 bases not matched to a gene. Germline lookup yields CDR1 SGHRS and CDR2 YFSETQ. The CDR3 runs 16 residues. The CDR3 sequence: CASSPTLTGGEETQYF. CDR3 DNA sequence: TGCGCCAGCAGCCCAACTCTAACAGGGGGCGAAGAGACCCAGTACTTC.

The chain is built from TRBV5-5 and TRBJ1-1; a weak D match, TRBD1 (5 bases). CDR3 length equals 14 residues. V lost 3 bases and J 1 base, leaving 10 bases between the germline ends. Germline values: CDR1 SGHKS, CDR2 YYEKEE (reference sequence). The CDR3 sequence is CASSSQGPNTEAFF. CDR3 nucleotide sequence: TGTGCCAGCAGCTCGCAGGGTCCGAACACTGAAGCTTTCTTT.

This clone was detected a few times. The sample has other DNA sequences that encode this CDR3 too. The chain employs TRBV6-1 and TRBJ2-3; 7 bases are a match to TRBD1. Germline CDR1 reads MNHNS; CDR2 reads SASEGT. CDR3 length: 15 amino acids. V shed 2 bases and J 2 bases; nucleotides not matched to a gene: 4. CDR3 protein: CASSEPGTVTDTQYF. The CDR3 DNA follows: TGTGCCAGCAGTGAACCAGGGACAGTCACAGATACGCAGTATTTT.

This clone appeared a few times. The gene calls are TRBV5-1 and TRBJ2-2; 12 nucleotides align to TRBD2. The V gene's germline CDR1 is SGHRS and CDR2 YFSETQ. The CDR3 loop spans 18 amino acids. V trimming: 5 bases; J trimming: 0 bases; junction bases outside the gene matches: 8. The CDR3 sequence is CASSLGLAGITNTGELFF. For the CDR3, the DNA is TGCGCCAGCAGTCTCGGACTAGCGGGGATCACGAACACCGGGGAGCTGTTTTTT. Full variable domain (rest looked up from reference TRBV5-1 and TRBJ2-2): KAGVTQTPRYLIKTRGQQVTLSCSPISGHRSVSWYQQTPGQGLQFLFEYFSETQRNKGNFPGRFSGRQFSNSRSEMNVSTLELGDSALYLCASSLGLAGITNTGELFFGEGSRLTVL.

The chain joins TRBV5-6 to TRBJ1-5, with 9 bases lining up with TRBD1. Unmatched junction bases numbered 9, after V lost 4 bases and J lost 7 bases. There are 15 residues in the CDR3. Germline V gene sequence: CDR1 SGHDT, CDR2 YYEEEE. The DNA for the CDR3 is TGTGCCAGCAGCAGGATTGGGACAGGGAACCAGCCCCAGCATTTT. The encoded protein is CASSRIGTGNQPQHF. Variable domain in full (rest from reference TRBV5-6 and TRBJ1-5): DAGVTQSPTHLIKTRGQQVTLRCSPKSGHDTVSWYQQALGQGPQFIFQYYEEEERQRGNFPDRFSGHQFPNYSSELNVNALLLGDSALYLCASSRIGTGNQPQHFGDGTRLSIL.

The V and J genes are TRBV28 and TRBJ2-7, with D perhaps matching TRBD1 (6 bases). Germline V gene sequence: CDR1 MDHEN, CDR2 SYDVKM. CDR3 length: 15 amino acids. Between the trimmed V and J ends, which lost 2 bases and 0 bases, there was a span of 11 bases. CDR3 in amino acids: CASSLGSGVSYEQYV. DNA of the CDR3: TGTGCCAGCAGTTTAGGGTCAGGGGTCTCCTACGAGCAGTACGTC.

The chain is built from TRBV7-2 and TRBJ2-7; D unclear. The CDR3 has 14 amino acids. The germline V gene encodes CDR1 SGHTA and CDR2 FQGNSA. The germline V and J ends were trimmed by 1 base and 7 bases, with 14 bases remaining between them. The CDR3 nucleotides read TGTGCCAGCAGCTTAGGAACTGGGCCCAGGGAGCAGTACTTC. Its translation is CASSLGTGPREQYF.

This chain connects TRBV3-1 (or the pseudogene TRBV3-2) to TRBJ2-1, with 11 bases that match TRBD2. The V gene's germline CDR1 is LGHDT and CDR2 YNNKEL (reference sequence). V was clipped by 1 base and J by 9 bases; unmatched bases: 11. The CDR3 runs to 17 residues. In nucleotides, the CDR3 is TGTGCCAGCAGCCAAGTCTCGGCTAGCGGGGGGCCTATTGAGCAGTTCTTC. Its translation: CASSQVSASGGPIEQFF.

This rearrangement joins TRBV5-6 to TRBJ1-1, with D perhaps matching TRBD1 (5 bases). This CDR3 has 15 residues. Trimming cost V 4 bases and J 2 bases, with 15 bases left between them. Per the germline V gene, CDR1 is SGHDT and CDR2 is YYEEEE. Written as DNA, the CDR3 is TGTGCCAGCAGCACAGGACGTTTGGGAAACACTGAAGCTTTCTTT. This sequence encodes CASSTGRLGNTEAFF.

This chain connects TRBV11-2 to TRBJ2-7; TRBD1 might be the D (5 bases). The CDR3 contains 14 residues. Germline CDR1 and CDR2: SGHAT and FQNNGV. Trimming stripped 5 bases from V and 2 bases from J, with 13 bases between. CDR3 bases: TGTGCCAGCAGCCGACAGAATTTAGCCTACGAGCAGTACTTC. Protein: CASSRQNLAYEQYF.

This sequence joins TRBV28 and TRBJ1-3; D gene ambiguous. The V end was cut by 4 bases, the J end by 13 bases, with 11 bases between. The CDR3 extends over 11 amino acids. The germline CDR1 and CDR2 sequences are MDHEN and SYDVKM. DNA of the CDR3: TGTGCCAGCAGTTCGAATGAACAAATATATTTT. It translates to CASSSNEQIYF.

This chain connects TRBV28 to TRBJ1-6, with D perhaps matching TRBD1 (5 bases). The CDR3 is 12 residues long. Looked up from germline, CDR1 is MDHEN and CDR2 is SYDVKM. V lost 7 bases, J lost 13 bases, and 14 bases lay in between. This chain's CDR3 is CASTGLTTPLHF. The CDR3 coding sequence is TGTGCCAGCACGGGACTGACAACTCCCCTCCACTTT.

The chain is built from TRBV5-8 and TRBJ2-7, with D unresolved. The CDR3 totals 12 residues. Per germline, CDR1 SGHTS and CDR2 YDEGEE. The V end was cut by 3 bases, the J end by 3 bases, with 7 bases between. The chain's CDR3 is CASSWSDYEQYV. The DNA of the CDR3 is TGTGCCAGCAGCTGGAGTGACTACGAGCAGTACGTC.

In this sample, this clone turned up a few times. In DNA form, the CDR3 reads TGTGCCAGCAGTTTGACCGGGTCCTATGGCTACACCTTC. Protein product: CASSLTGSYGYTF. The rearrangement joins TRBV12-3 or TRBV12-4 to TRBJ1-2; D is unclear. Trimming removed 3 bases from V and 4 bases from J, with 9 bases in between. The CDR3 runs to 13 residues.

This rearrangement joins TRBV6-5 to TRBJ1-1; D remains ambiguous. The length of the CDR3 is 11 residues. Germline V CDR1 and CDR2: MNHEY, SVGAGI. V lost 10 bases and J lost 0, with 6 bases in between. The CDR3 DNA reads TGTGCCACCTACCTGAACACTGAAGCTTTCTTT. It encodes CATYLNTEAFF.

The rearrangement uses TRBV12-3 or TRBV12-4 and TRBJ1-2; D is ambiguous. V lost 1 base, J lost 4 bases, and 4 bases lay in between. The CDR3 length is 12 residues. CDR3 sequence (DNA): TGTGCCAGCAGTTTAGGCAGCTATGGCTACACCTTC. Protein sequence: CASSLGSYGYTF.

The rearrangement joins TRBV10-3 to TRBJ1-6, with unresolved D. Germline V gene lookup returns CDR1 ENHRY and CDR2 SYGVKD. V lost 10 bases to trimming and J lost 0 bases, with 7 bases between them. CDR3 length: 13 amino acids. CDR3 bases: TGTGCCACTTCCAGCTCCTATAATTCACCCCTCCACTTT. Protein: CATSSSYNSPLHF.

V gene TRBV12-1 combines with J gene TRBJ2-2; the table's TRBD2 call for D was not verified on the DNA. TRBV12-1 is a pseudogene. CDR3 length equals 17 residues. CDR3 sequence reads: CASSFGVAGAAGGELFF. As DNA, the CDR3 is TGTGCCAGCAGCTTTGGGGTAGCGGGGGCCGCGGGCGGGGAGCTGTTTTTT.

This clone was seen only once. The chain recombines TRBV24-1 with TRBJ2-3; 7 positions agree with TRBD2. The CDR3 covers 16 residues. The ends lost 0 bases at V and 3 bases at J; junction bases unmatched: 5. Germline V gives CDR1 KGHDR, CDR2 SFDVKD. The chain's CDR3 is CATSDLSAGRTDTQYF. The DNA of the CDR3 is TGTGCCACCAGTGATTTGTCAGCGGGAAGAACAGATACGCAGTATTTT.

The chain employs TRBV28 and TRBJ2-3; D is possibly TRBD2 (5 bases). With 5 bases removed from V and 0 bases from J, the gap between germline ends came to 12 bases. CDR1 and CDR2 (germline): MDHEN, SYDVKM. The length of the CDR3 is 15 residues. The CDR3 is CASSDRTASTDTQYF. The CDR3 DNA sequence: TGTGCCAGCAGTGACCGGACTGCCAGCACAGATACGCAGTATTTT.

CDR3 in DNA: TGCAGTGCTAGAGGGGGGGACGAGCAGTACGTC. Translating gives CSARGGDEQYV. The chain recombines TRBV20-1 with TRBJ2-7, with D perhaps TRBD2 (6 bases). Germline CDR1 is DFQATT and CDR2 is SNEGSKA (reference sequence). Trimming removed 1 base from V and 5 bases from J, with 6 bases in between. CDR3 length equals 11 residues.